This entry lists 12 T cell receptor beta chains sequenced from one sample in a study of T cells in Graves' hyperthyroidism and ophthalmopathy (dated by TCRdb to about 2019). Library prep was done by multiplex PCR. Sequenced on an Illumina HiSeq 2000. The TCR beta CDR3 regions were amplified from RNA transcripts. The first round of RT-PCR for the TCR CDR3 was performed with the HTBI primer set and the Qiagen OneStep RT-PCR kit. Using fastp trimming at Q25 and MiXCR clonotype assembly, TCRdb reanalyzed the public sequencing data and kept in-frame beta chains. Rows are combined by CDR3 protein, so each entry shows the most common genes and DNA. The sample table holds hundreds of thousands of distinct CDR3 sequences, of which about a sixth were seen once. The ten largest clones add up to roughly 7.7% of the sample. The sequenced sample was blood. Receptors originate from a woman aged 18 to 35 with Graves' hyperthyroidism.

This clonotype was detected many times. The chain recombines TRBV6-5 with TRBJ2-2; D might be TRBD1 (7 bases). Germline V gene sequence: CDR1 MNHEY, CDR2 SVGAGI. The CDR3 has 13 amino acids. Trimming took off 2 bases at V and 7 bases at J, with 8 bases between the two ends. The CDR3 sequence is CASSYQGGGELFF. CDR3 in DNA: TGTGCCAGCAGTTACCAGGGGGGCGGGGAGCTGTTTTTT.

The rearrangement links TRBV29-1 to TRBJ2-7; the D gene is possibly TRBD2 (6 bases). This CDR3 contains 14 residues. V lost 6 bases and J lost 3, with 18 bases in between. CDR1 is SQVTM, CDR2 ANQGSEA, per germline. The CDR3 coding sequence is TGCAGCGTGCACTACGGGGGTTTGAACTACGAGCAGTACTTC. The encoded protein is CSVHYGGLNYEQYF.

Many counts were recorded for this clonotype. The V call is TRBV6-1, the J call TRBJ2-7; no definite D call. Germline V gives CDR1 MNHNS, CDR2 SASEGT. The CDR3 extends over 14 amino acids. The V gene lost 5 bases and the J gene lost 0 bases, with 11 bases spanning the gap. The CDR3 loop reads CASSSNLDSYEQYF. The CDR3 region has the DNA TGTGCCAGCAGTTCAAACTTGGACTCCTACGAGCAGTACTTC.

This clonotype was detected ten times or more. J is TRBJ1-5 and V is TRBV6-6; TRBD1 might be the D (5 bases). V shed 2 bases and J shed 4 bases, with 12 bases lying between them. Germline lookup yields CDR1 MNHNY and CDR2 SVGAGI (reference sequence). CDR3 length equals 15 residues. This chain's CDR3 is CASSYPAGNNQPQHF. DNA for the CDR3: TGTGCCAGCAGTTACCCGGCAGGGAATAATCAGCCCCAGCATTTT.

This clonotype showed up many times. The chain uses TRBV7-2 and TRBJ1-1; no reliable D call. Germline V gives CDR1 SGHTA, CDR2 FQGNSA. The V end was cut by 2 bases, the J end by 7 bases, with 11 bases between. The CDR3 extends over 13 amino acids. The CDR3 sequence is CASSLSAALEAFF. Here the CDR3 DNA reads TGTGCCAGCAGCTTATCAGCAGCCCTTGAAGCTTTCTTT.

This clonotype was recorded many times. The chain carries TRBV3-1 and TRBJ2-1; tentatively, D is TRBD2 (6 bases). The CDR3 length is 15 residues. Trimming took off 0 bases at V and 8 bases at J, with 14 bases between the two ends. Germline CDR1 reads LGHDT; CDR2 reads YNNKEL (reference sequence). The CDR3 nucleotides are TGTGCCAGCAGCCAAGAGGAACTAGCATGGCATGAGCAGTTCTTC. Its protein is CASSQEELAWHEQFF.

The DNA for the CDR3 is TGCGCCAGCAGCCTCCCGGGGGGGGCGCAGGAGCAGTACTTC. It encodes CASSLPGGAQEQYF. The V gene is TRBV4-1, the J gene TRBJ2-7; 8 positions agree with TRBD2. V lost 4 bases to trimming and J lost 7 bases; unmatched junction nucleotides: 9. This CDR3 comprises 14 residues. From germline, CDR1 is MGHRA and CDR2 YSYEKL.

This clonotype was observed a handful of times. This chain links TRBV5-5 with TRBJ2-1, with TRBD1 matching 7 bases. Trimming at V came to 2 bases and at J to 8 bases, leaving 10 bases not matched to a gene. The length of the CDR3 is 15 residues. Germline V gives CDR1 SGHKS, CDR2 YYEKEE (reference sequence). DNA for the CDR3: TGTGCCAGCAGCTTTGGGCAGGGGGATATTTATGAGCAGTTCTTC. Translated, it gives CASSFGQGDIYEQFF.

In this sample, this clonotype turned up many times. The chain couples TRBV29-1 to TRBJ2-5; a weak D match, TRBD2 (7 bases). V dropped 5 bases and J dropped 5 bases, with 18 bases sitting between them. CDR3 length: 14 residues. Germline V gene sequence: CDR1 SQVTM, CDR2 ANQGSEA. The CDR3 DNA follows: TGCAGCGTTACCCGAGGGGGGGGGAGGGAGACCCAGTACTTC. It encodes CSVTRGGGRETQYF.

The sample holds many counts of this clonotype. The CDR3 here is CAISELGIEAFF. Here the CDR3 DNA reads TGTGCCATCAGTGAATTGGGCATTGAAGCTTTCTTT. V is TRBV10-3 and J is TRBJ1-1; D is undetermined. Per germline, CDR1 ENHRY and CDR2 SYGVKD. Trimming stripped 3 bases from V and 7 bases from J, with 9 bases between. The length of the CDR3 is 12 residues.

The chain links TRBV5-5 to TRBJ2-1; D unclear. Trimming removed 4 bases from V and 3 bases from J, with 14 bases in between. From germline, CDR1 is SGHKS and CDR2 YYEKEE (reference sequence). The CDR3 loop spans 15 amino acids. Here the CDR3 reads CASSRTGNYYNEQFF. As DNA, the CDR3 is TGTGCCAGCAGCCGGACGGGTAACTACTACAATGAGCAGTTCTTC.

The chain recombines TRBV20-1 with TRBJ1-6; D gene uncertain. V was cut by 3 bases and J by 0 bases, with 9 bases left in between. The CDR3 is 15 residues long. The germline CDR1 and CDR2 sequences are DFQATT and SNEGSKA (reference sequence). Written as DNA, the CDR3 is TGCAGTGCTAGCCCCGGAAGCTCCTATAATTCACCCCTCCACTTT. Residues: CSASPGSSYNSPLHF.